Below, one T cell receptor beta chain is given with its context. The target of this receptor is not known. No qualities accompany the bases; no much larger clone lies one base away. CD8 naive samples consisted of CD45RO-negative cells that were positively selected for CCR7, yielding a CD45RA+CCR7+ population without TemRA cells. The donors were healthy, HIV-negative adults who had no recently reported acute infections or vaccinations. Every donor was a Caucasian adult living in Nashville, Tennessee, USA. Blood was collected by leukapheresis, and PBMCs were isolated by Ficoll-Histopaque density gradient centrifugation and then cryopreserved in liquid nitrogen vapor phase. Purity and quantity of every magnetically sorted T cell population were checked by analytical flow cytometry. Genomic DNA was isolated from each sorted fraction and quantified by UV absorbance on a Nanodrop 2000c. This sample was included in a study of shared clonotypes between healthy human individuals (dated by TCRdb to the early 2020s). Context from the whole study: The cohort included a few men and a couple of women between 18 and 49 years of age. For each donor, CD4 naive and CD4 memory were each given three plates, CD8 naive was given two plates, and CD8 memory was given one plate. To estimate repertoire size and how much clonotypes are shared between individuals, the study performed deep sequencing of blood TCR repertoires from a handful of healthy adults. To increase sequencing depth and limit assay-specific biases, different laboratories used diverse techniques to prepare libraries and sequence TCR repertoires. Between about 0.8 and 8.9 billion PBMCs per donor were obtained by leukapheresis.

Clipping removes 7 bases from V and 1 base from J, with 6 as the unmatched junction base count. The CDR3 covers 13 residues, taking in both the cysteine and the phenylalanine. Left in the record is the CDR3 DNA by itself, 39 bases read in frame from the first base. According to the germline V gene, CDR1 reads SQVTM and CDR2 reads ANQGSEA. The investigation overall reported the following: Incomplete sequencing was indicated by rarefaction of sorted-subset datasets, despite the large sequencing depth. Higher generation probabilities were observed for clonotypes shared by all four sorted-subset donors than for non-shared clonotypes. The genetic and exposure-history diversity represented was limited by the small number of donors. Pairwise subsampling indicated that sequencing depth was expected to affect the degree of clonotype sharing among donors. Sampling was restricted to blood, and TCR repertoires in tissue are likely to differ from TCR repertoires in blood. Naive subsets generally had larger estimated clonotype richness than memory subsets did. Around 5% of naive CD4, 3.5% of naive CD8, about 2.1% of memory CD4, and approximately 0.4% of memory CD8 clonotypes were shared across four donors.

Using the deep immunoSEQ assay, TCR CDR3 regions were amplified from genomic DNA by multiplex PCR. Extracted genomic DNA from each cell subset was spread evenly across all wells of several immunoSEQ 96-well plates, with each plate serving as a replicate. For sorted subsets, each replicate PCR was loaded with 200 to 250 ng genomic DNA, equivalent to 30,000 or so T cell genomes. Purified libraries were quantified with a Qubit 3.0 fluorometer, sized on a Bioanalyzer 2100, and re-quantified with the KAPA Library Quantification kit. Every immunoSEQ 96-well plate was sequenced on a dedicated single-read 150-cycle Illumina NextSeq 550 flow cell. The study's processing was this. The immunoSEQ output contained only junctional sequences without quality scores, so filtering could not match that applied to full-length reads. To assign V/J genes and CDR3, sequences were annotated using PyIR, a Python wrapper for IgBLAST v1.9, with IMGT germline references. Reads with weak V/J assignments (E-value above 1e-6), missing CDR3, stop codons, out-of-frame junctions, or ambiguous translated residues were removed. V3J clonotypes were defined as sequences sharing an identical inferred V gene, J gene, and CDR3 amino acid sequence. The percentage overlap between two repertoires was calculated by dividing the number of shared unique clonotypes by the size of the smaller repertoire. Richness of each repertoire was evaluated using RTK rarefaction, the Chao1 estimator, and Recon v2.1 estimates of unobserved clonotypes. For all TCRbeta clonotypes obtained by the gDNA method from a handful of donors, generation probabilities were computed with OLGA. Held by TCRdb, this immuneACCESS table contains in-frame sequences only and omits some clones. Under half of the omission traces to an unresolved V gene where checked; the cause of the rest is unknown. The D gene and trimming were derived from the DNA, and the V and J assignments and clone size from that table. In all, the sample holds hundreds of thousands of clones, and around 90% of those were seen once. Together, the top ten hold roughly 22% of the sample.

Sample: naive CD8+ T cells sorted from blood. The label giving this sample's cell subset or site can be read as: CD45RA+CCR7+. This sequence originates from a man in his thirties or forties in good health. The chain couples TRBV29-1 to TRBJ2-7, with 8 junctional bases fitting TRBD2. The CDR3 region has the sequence CSDPGGPSYEQYF. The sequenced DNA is TGCAGCGATCCGGGAGGGCCGTCCTACGAGCAGTACTTC.